The present T cell receptor beta chain was sequenced within a study of blood T cell repertoires in COVID-19. Overall study: Sources were T cells, B-cell-depleted T cells, or PBMCs; the material itself was cDNA or gDNA.

Under the authors' procedure: Estimation of nucleated cell counts was performed using reference gene primer amplification. Only in-frame clones appear in the TCRdb table, and some are missing; sequencing was by immunoSEQ multiplex PCR. V and J calls and clone size follow that table, whereas D and trimming were derived from the DNA. The profile shows more than 200,000 clones, 85% to 90% of them singletons. Recruits, aged roughly 18 to 95 years, lived in about two dozen US areas. Recovery among Cohort 3 donors was established by two negative PCRs, clearance, or symptom resolution. Looked up from germline, CDR1 is WNHNN and CDR2 is SYGVQD (reference sequence). The V and J ends lost 2 bases and 4 bases respectively, with 14 bases between them. The CDR3 loop spans 15 amino acids.

The sample consisted of PBMCs or T cells enriched from blood (not recorded which). This sequence joins TRBV10-1 and TRBJ1-2; D is possibly TRBD1 (6 bases). The sequence derives from a middle-aged man who had recovered from COVID-19. CDR3 protein: CASSETPGASYGYTF. The CDR3 DNA is TGCGCCAGCAGTGAGACCCCAGGGGCTAGCTATGGCTACACCTTC.